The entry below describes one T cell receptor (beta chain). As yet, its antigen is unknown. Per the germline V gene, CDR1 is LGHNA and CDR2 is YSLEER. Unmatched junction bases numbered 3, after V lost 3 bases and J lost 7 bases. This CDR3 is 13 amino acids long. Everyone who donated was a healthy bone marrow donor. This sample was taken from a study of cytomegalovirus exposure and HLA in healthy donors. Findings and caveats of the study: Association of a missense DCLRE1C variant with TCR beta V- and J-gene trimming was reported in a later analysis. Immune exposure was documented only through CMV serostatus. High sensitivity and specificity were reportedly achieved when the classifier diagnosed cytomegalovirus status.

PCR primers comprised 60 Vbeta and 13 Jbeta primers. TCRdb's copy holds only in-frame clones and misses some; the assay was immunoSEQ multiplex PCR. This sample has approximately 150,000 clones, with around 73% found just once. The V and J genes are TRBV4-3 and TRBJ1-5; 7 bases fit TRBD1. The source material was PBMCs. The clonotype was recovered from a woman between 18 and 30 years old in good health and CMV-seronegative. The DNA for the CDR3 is TGCGCCAGCAGCCAGAGGGGGCAGCAGCCCCAGCATTTT. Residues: CASSQRGQQPQHF.